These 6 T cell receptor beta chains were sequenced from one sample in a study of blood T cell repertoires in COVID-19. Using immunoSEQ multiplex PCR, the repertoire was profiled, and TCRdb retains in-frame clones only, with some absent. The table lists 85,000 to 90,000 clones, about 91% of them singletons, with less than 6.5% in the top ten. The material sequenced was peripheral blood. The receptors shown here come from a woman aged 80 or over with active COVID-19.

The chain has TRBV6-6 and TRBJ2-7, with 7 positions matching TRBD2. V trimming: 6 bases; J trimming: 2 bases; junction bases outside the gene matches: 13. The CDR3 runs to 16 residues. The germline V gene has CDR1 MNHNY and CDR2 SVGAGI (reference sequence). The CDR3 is CASRASGTLGPYEQYF. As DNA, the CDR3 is TGTGCCAGCAGAGCGAGCGGGACCCTCGGGCCCTACGAGCAGTACTTC.

The CDR3 protein is CASSSGTRAKNIQYF. The CDR3 DNA is TGTGCCAGCAGCTCAGGTACGAGAGCCAAAAACATTCAGTACTTC. The chain links TRBV5-4 to TRBJ2-4; no clear D. The V and J ends lost 3 bases and 0 bases respectively, with 10 bases between them. Germline CDR1 is SGHNT and CDR2 is YYREEE (reference sequence). The length of the CDR3 is 15 residues. Looking up the rest from reference TRBV5-4 and TRBJ2-4 gives the full variable domain: ETGVTQSPTHLIKTRGQQVTLRCSSQSGHNTVSWYQQALGQGPQFIFQYYREEENGRGNFPPRFSGLQFPNYSSELNVNALELDDSALYLCASSSGTRAKNIQYFGAGTRLSVL.

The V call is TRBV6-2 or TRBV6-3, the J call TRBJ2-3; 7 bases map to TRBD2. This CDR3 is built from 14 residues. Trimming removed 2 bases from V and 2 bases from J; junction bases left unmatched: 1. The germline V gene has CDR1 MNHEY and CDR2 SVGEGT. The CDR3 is CASSYGLVTDTQYF. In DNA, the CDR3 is TGTGCCAGCAGTTACGGACTAGTCACAGATACGCAGTATTTT.

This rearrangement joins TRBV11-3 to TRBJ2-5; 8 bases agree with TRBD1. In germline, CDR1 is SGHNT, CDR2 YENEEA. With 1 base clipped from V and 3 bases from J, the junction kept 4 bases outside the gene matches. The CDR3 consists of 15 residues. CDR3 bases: TGTGCCAGCAGCTTAGGTCAGGGACAGGAAGAGACCCAGTACTTC. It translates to CASSLGQGQEETQYF.

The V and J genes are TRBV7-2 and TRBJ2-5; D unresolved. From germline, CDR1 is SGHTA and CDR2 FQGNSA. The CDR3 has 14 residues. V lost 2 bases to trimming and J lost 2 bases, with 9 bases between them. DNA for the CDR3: TGTGCCAGCAGCTTAATACCAGGACAAGAGACCCAGTACTTC. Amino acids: CASSLIPGQETQYF.

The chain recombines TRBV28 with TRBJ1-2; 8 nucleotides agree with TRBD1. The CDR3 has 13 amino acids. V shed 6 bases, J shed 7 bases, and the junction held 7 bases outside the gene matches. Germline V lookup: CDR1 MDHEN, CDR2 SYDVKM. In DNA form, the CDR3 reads TGTGCCAGCAGAAAACAGGGGGTCCGTGGCTACACCTTC. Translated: CASRKQGVRGYTF.